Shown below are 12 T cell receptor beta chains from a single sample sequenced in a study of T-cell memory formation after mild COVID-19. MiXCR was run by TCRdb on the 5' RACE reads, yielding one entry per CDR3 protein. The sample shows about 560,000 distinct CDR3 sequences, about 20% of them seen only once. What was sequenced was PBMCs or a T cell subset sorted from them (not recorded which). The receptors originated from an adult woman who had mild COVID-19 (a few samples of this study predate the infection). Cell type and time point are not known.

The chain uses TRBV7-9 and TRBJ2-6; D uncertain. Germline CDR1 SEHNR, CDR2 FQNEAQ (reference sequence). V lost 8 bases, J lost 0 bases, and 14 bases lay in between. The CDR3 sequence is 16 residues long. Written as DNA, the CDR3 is TGTGCCAGCTCCAGCTCAACGGTCTCTGGGGCCAACGTCCTGACTTTC. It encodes CASSSSTVSGANVLTF.

CDR3 sequence reads: CASSLDISSQPQHF. CDR3 sequence (DNA): TGTGCCAGCAGCCTGGACATCTCCAGTCAGCCCCAGCATTTT. This chain links TRBV5-5 with TRBJ1-5; tentatively, D is TRBD1 (5 bases). V was clipped by 4 bases and J by 6 bases, with 14 bases between them. CDR3 length: 14 residues. Germline CDR1 reads SGHKS; CDR2 reads YYEKEE (reference sequence).

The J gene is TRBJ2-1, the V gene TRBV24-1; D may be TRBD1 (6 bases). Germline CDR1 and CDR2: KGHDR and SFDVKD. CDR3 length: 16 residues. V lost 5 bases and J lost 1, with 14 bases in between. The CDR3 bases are TGTGCCACCAGTGGACCAGGGGATAGATCCTACAATGAGCAGTTCTTC. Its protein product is CATSGPGDRSYNEQFF.

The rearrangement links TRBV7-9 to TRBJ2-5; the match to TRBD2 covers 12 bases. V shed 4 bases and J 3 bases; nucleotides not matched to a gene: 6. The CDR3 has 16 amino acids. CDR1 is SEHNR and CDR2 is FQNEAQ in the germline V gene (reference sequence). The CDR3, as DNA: TGTGCCAGCAGCTACGGACTAGCGGGGAAGGAAGAGACCCAGTACTTC. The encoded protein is CASSYGLAGKEETQYF.

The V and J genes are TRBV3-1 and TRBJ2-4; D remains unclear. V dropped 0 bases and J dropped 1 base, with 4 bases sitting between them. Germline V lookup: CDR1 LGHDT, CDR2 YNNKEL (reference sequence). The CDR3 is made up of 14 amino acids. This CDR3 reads CASSQEGAKNIQYF. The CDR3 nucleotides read TGTGCCAGCAGCCAAGAGGGTGCCAAAAACATTCAGTACTTC. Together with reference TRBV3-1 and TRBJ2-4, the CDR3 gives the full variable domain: DTAVSQTPKYLVTQMGNDKSIKCEQNLGHDTMYWYKQDSKKFLKIMFSYNNKELIINETVPNRFSPKSPDKAHLNLHINSLELGDSAVYFCASSQEGAKNIQYFGAGTRLSVL.

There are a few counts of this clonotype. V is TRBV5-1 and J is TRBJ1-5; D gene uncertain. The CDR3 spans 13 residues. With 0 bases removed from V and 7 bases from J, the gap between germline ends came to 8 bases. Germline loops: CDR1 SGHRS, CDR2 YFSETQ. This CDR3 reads CASSLDIGQPQHF. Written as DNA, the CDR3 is TGCGCCAGCAGCTTGGATATAGGCCAGCCCCAGCATTTT.

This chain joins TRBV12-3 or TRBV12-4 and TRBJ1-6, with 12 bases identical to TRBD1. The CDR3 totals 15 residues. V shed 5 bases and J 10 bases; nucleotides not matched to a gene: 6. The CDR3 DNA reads TGTGCCAGCAGTCCAGGGACAGGGGGCGCCTCACCCCTCCACTTT. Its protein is CASSPGTGGASPLHF.

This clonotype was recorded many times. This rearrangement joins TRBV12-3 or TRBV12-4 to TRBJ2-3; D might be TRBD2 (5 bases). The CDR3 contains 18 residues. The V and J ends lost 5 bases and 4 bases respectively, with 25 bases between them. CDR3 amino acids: CASSPRPGNGGGPDTQYF. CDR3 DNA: TGTGCCAGCAGTCCCCGTCCGGGAAACGGTGGTGGGCCAGATACGCAGTATTTT.

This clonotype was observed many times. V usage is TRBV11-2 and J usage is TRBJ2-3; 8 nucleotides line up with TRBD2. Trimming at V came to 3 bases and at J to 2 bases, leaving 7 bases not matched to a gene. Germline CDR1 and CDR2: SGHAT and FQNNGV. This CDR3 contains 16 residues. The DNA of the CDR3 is TGTGCCAGCAGCTTTTCGGCGGGGGGAGACACAGATACGCAGTATTTT. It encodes CASSFSAGGDTDTQYF.

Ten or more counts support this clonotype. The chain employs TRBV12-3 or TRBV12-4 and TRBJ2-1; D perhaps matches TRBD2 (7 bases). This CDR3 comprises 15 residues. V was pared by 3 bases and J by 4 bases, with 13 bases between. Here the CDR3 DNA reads TGTGCCAGCAGTTTTTTGGGGGGGGCTTACAATGAGCAGTTCTTC. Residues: CASSFLGGAYNEQFF.

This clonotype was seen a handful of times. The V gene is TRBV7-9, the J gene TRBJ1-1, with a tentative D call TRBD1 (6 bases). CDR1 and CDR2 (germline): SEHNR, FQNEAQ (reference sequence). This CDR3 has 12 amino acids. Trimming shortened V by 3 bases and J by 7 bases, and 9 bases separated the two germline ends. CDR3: CASSFSTGEAFF. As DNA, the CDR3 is TGTGCCAGCAGCTTCTCGACAGGTGAAGCTTTCTTT.

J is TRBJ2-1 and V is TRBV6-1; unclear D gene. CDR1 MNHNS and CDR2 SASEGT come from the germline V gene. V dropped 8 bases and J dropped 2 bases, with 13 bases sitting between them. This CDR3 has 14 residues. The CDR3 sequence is CASARIGPYNEQFF. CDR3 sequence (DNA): TGTGCCAGCGCCAGAATAGGCCCCTACAATGAGCAGTTCTTC.